This TCR beta chain was recovered during a study of neoadjuvant nivolumab and ipilimumab in lung cancer. Study information: The combination arm added day-1 ipilimumab 1 mg/kg to nivolumab 3 mg/kg on days 1, 15, 29. Findings of the study overall: Pathologic regression was not significantly tied to TCR clonality.

This CDR3 is 12 amino acids long. Trimming took 5 bases from V and 4 from J, leaving 12 bases between them. Germline values: CDR1 SQVTM, CDR2 ANQGSEA. As for this clone: Its antigen is unidentified.

Profiled with immunoSEQ multiplex PCR; TCRdb holds only in-frame clones, not every one. The profile covers 15,000 to 20,000 clones, with over 80% appearing a single time and around 2.1% taken by the ten largest. The rearrangement uses TRBV29-1 and TRBJ2-7, with D possibly being TRBD2 (6 bases). The sample consisted of peripheral blood, taken before neoadjuvant nivolumab, alone or with ipilimumab. This TCR was sampled from an adult with non-small cell lung cancer. The CDR3, as DNA: TGCAGCGTTAGCAGCGGGTCTTACGAGCAGTACTTC. Amino acid sequence: CSVSSGSYEQYF.